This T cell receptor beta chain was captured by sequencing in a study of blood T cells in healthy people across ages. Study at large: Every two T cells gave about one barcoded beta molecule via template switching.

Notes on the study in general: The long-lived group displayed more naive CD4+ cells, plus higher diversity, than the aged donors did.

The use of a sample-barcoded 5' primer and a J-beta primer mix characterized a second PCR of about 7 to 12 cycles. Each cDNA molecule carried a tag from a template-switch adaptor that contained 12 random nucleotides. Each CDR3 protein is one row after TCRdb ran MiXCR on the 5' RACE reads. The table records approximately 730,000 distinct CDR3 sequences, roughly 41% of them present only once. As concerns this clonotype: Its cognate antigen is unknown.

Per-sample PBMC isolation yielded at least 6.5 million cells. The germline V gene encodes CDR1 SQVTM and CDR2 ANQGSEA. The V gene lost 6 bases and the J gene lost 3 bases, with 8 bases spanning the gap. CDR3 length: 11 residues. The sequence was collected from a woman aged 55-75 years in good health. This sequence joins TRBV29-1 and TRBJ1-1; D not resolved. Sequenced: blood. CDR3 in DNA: TGCAGCGTCAGAGACTACACTGAAGCTTTCTTT. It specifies CSVRDYTEAFF.